This T cell receptor beta chain appears in the sequencing data of a study of blood T cell repertoires in COVID-19. At the level of the study: The cDNA or gDNA used as material had been derived from T cells, B-cell-depleted T cells, or PBMCs.

TCRdb's table, derived via immunoSEQ multiplex PCR, lists solely in-frame clones and lacks some. The table lists about 180,000 clones, approximately 89% of them singletons, with roughly 4% in the top ten. The CDR3 runs to 15 residues. From germline, CDR1 is MDHEN and CDR2 SYDVKM. The junction had 8 bases not matched to a gene; V was cut back by 2 bases and J by 4 bases. Material: peripheral blood. This receptor was obtained from a woman in her thirties with acute or convalescent COVID-19. The chain couples TRBV28 to TRBJ2-7, with TRBD1 identical over 7 bases. The CDR3 loop is CASSLPGQARYEQYF. CDR3 nucleotide sequence: TGTGCCAGCAGTTTACCTGGACAGGCCCGTTACGAGCAGTACTTC.